The clone carrying this T cell receptor (beta chain) turned up a few times. What it binds is not known. This sample is part of a study of response to subunit inactivated influenza vaccine. TCRdb re-called the RT-PCR reads through MiXCR, storing one row per CDR3 protein. Among fewer than 550,000 distinct CDR3 sequences listed, about 25% were seen once. Study conclusions and caveats: A suggestion made by the authors is that each seasonal influenza vaccination recruits few new T cells.

Specimen: CD4+ T cells sorted from PBMCs, collected roughly 5 days after vaccination. The clonotype comes from a man between 45 and 60 years old who received an inactivated influenza vaccine.

The DNA for the CDR3 is TGTGCCAGCAGGCCCGGGACCGATGGAAACACCATATATTTT. Translated, it gives CASRPGTDGNTIYF. This chain links TRBV6-1 with TRBJ1-3; a weak D match, TRBD1 (5 bases). The CDR3 totals 14 residues. Germline V gene data show CDR1 as MNHNS and CDR2 as SASEGT. The V end was cut by 6 bases, the J end by 3 bases, with 12 bases between.